Presented here are 6 T cell receptor beta chains from one specimen sequenced in a study of CD8 T cells in Susac syndrome. With random hexamers, about 0.5 to 1 ug RNA was reverse transcribed. TCRdb reprocessed the immunoSEQ multiplex PCR reads with MiXCR, giving one entry per CDR3 protein. Of 250,000 to 300,000 distinct CDR3 sequences listed, around 84% are singletons. Sequenced input: CD8+ T cells from PBMCs. The receptor set was obtained from a human donor with multiple sclerosis.

The gene calls are TRBV12-3 or TRBV12-4 and TRBJ1-3; D is possibly TRBD1 (6 bases). Trimming cost V 8 bases and J 3 bases, with 8 bases left between them. This CDR3 region has 12 residues. CDR3 sequence: CASAGDGNTIYF. The CDR3 nucleotides read TGTGCCAGCGCAGGGGATGGAAACACCATATATTTT.

The chain employs TRBV15 and TRBJ2-5; a weak D match, TRBD2 (5 bases). The germline V gene encodes CDR1 LNHNV and CDR2 YYDKDF (reference sequence). V was pared by 6 bases and J by 0 bases, with 8 bases between. The CDR3 loop spans 13 amino acids. The CDR3 DNA follows: TGTGCCACCAGGACCGGGAACCAAGAGACCCAGTACTTC. Translating it yields CATRTGNQETQYF.

This chain uses TRBV28 with TRBJ2-7, with D unclear. CDR1 MDHEN and CDR2 SYDVKM come from the germline V gene. This CDR3 is 15 amino acids long. V shed 5 bases and J shed 0 bases, with 14 bases lying between them. The CDR3 nucleotides are TGTGCCAGCAGTCCTCAGAGCACAAGCTCCTACGAGCAGTACTTC. This encodes CASSPQSTSSYEQYF.

This chain connects TRBV27 to TRBJ1-2; tentative D call: TRBD1 (5 bases). Trimming took off 1 base at V and 8 bases at J, with 17 bases between the two ends. Looked up from germline, CDR1 is MNHEY and CDR2 is SMNVEV (reference sequence). The CDR3 extends over 15 amino acids. CDR3 in amino acids: CASSLYTGGPGGYTF. The CDR3, as DNA: TGTGCCAGCAGTTTATATACGGGCGGGCCAGGGGGCTACACCTTC.

J is TRBJ2-7 and V is TRBV5-4; 7 bases line up with TRBD1. Germline V gene data show CDR1 as SGHNT and CDR2 as YYREEE (reference sequence). The CDR3 length is 15 residues. Losses at the gene ends were 4 bases for V and 3 bases for J; bases not matched to a gene: 10. The CDR3 bases are TGTGCCAGCAGCATCCGGGACAGAACAGTCTACGAGCAGTACTTC. Residues: CASSIRDRTVYEQYF.

The CDR3 loop is CASSNSQGVISGYTF. In DNA, the CDR3 is TGTGCCAGCAGTAACTCACAGGGGGTTATCTCTGGCTACACCTTC. The V gene is TRBV27, the J gene TRBJ1-2, with 8 positions matching TRBD1. Germline CDR1 is MNHEY and CDR2 is SMNVEV (reference sequence). This CDR3 comprises 15 residues. J was trimmed by 7 bases and V by 5 bases; bases with no gene match: 12.